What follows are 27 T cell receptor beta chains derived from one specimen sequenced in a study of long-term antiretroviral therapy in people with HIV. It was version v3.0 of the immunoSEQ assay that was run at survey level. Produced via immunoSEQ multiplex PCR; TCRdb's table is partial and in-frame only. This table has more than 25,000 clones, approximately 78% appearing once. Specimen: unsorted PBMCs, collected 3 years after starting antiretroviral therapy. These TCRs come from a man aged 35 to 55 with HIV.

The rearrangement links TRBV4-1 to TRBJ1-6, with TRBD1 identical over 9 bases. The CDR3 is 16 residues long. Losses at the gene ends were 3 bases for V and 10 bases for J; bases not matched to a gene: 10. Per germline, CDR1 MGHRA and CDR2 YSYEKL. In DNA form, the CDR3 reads TGCGCCAGCAGCCAGAACCCTGGGACAGGGACCTCACCCCTCCACTTT. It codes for CASSQNPGTGTSPLHF.

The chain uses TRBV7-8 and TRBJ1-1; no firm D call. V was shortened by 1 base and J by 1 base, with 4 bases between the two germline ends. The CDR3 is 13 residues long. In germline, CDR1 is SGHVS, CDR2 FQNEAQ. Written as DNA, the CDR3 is TGTGCCAGCAGCTTAGACAGGAACACTGAAGCTTTCTTT. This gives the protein CASSLDRNTEAFF. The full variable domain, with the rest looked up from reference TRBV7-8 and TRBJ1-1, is GAGVSQSPRYKVAKRGQDVALRCDPISGHVSLFWYQQALGQGPEFLTYFQNEAQLDKSGLPSDRFFAERPEGSVSTLKIQRTQQEDSAVYLCASSLDRNTEAFFGQGTRLTVV.

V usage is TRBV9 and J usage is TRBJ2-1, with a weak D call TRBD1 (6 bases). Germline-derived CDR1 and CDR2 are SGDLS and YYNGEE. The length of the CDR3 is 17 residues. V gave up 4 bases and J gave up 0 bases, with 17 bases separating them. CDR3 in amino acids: CASSPPPADSSYNEQFF. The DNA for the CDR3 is TGTGCCAGCAGCCCCCCCCCGGCGGACAGCTCCTACAATGAGCAGTTCTTC.

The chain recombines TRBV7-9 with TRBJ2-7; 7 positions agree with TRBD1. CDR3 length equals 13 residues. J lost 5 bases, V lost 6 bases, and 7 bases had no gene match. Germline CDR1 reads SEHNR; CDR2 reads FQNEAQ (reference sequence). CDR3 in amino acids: CASRRQGSDEQYF. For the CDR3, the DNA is TGTGCCAGCAGACGACAGGGAAGTGACGAGCAGTACTTC.

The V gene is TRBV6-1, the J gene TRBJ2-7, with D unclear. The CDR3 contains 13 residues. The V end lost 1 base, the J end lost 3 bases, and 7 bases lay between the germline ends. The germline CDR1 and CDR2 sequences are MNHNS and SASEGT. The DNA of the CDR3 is TGTGCCAGCAGTGAAGTCCTTTACTACGAGCAGTACTTC. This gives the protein CASSEVLYYEQYF.

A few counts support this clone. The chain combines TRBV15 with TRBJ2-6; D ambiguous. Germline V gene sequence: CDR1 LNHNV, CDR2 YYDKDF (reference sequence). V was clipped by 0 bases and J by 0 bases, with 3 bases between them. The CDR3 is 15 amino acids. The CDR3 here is CATSRDNSGANVLTF. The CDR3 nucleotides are TGTGCCACCAGCAGAGACAACTCTGGGGCCAACGTCCTGACTTTC.

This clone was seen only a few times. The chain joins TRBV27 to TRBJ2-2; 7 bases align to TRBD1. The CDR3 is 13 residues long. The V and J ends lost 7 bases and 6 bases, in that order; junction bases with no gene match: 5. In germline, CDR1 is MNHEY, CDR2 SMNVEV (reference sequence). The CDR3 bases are TGTGCCAGCACAATAGGGGGCTCCGGGGAGCTGTTTTTT. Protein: CASTIGGSGELFF.

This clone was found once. CDR3 in DNA: TGTGCCAGCAGTTTATCGGCTTTAAATGAGCAGTTCTTC. Translation gives CASSLSALNEQFF. V is TRBV27 and J is TRBJ2-1; unclear D gene. The germline CDR1 and CDR2 sequences are MNHEY and SMNVEV (reference sequence). The CDR3 length is 13 residues. The V end was cut by 0 bases, the J end by 7 bases, with 7 bases between.

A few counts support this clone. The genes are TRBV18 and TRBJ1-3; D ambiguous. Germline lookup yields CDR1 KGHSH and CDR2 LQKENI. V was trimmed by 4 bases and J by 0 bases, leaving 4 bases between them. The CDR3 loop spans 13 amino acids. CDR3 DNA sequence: TGTGCCAGCTCACTAATCTCTGGAAACACCATATATTTT. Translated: CASSLISGNTIYF.

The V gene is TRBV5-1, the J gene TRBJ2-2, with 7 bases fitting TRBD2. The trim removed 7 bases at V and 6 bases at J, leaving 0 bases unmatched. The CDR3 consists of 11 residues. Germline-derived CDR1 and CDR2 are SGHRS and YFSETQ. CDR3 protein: CASREAGELFF. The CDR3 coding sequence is TGCGCCAGCCGGGAGGCCGGGGAGCTGTTTTTT.

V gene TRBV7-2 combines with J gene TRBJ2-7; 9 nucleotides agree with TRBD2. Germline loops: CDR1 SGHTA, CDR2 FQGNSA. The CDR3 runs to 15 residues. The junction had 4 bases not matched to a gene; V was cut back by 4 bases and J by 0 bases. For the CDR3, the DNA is TGTGCCAGCAGCTCTGCTAGCGGGAACTCCTACGAGCAGTACTTC. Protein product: CASSSASGNSYEQYF.

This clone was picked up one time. The CDR3 bases are TGCAGCCCGCATGGGCTAGCGGGACGGGGGAGCTCCTACGAGCAGTACTTC. This translates into CSPHGLAGRGSSYEQYF. The J gene is TRBJ2-7, the V gene TRBV29-1; 9 nucleotides match TRBD2. This CDR3 comprises 17 residues. V trimming: 8 bases; J trimming: 0 bases; junction bases outside the gene matches: 17. The germline V gene has CDR1 SQVTM and CDR2 ANQGSEA.

As DNA, the CDR3 is TGTGCCAGCTCCCTCCAGCGGGGCTACGAGCAGTACTTC. This sequence encodes CASSLQRGYEQYF. The chain employs TRBV7-7 and TRBJ2-7; TRBD2 aligns across 7 bases. With V trimmed by 8 bases and J by 3 bases, 7 bases remained unmatched. The CDR3 spans 13 residues. Germline CDR1 is SSHAT and CDR2 is FNYEAQ (reference sequence).

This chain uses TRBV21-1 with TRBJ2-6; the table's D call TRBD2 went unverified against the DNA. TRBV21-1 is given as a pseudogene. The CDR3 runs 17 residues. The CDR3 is CASRGGHPLGGANVLTF. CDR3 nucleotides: TGTGCCAGCAGGGGGGGGCACCCCTTGGGGGGGGCCAACGTCCTGACTTTC.

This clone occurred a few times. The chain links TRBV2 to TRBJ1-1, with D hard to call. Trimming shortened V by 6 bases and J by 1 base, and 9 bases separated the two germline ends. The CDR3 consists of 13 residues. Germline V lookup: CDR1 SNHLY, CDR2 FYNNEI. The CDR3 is CASSLAWNTEAFF. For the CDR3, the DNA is TGTGCCAGCAGCTTAGCGTGGAACACTGAAGCTTTCTTT.

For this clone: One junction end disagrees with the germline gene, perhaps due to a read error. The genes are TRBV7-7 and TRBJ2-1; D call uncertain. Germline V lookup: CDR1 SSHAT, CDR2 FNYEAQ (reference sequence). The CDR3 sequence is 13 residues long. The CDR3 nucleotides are TGTGCTAGCAGCCAAGGACCGTTAAATGAGCAGTTCTTC. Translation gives CASSQGPLNEQFF. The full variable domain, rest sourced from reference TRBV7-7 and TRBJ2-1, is GAGVSQSPRYKVTKRGQDVTLRCDPISSHATLYWYQQALGQGPEFLTYFNYEAQPDKSGLPSDRFSAERPEGSISTLTIQRTEQRDSAMYRCASSQGPLNEQFFGPGTRLTVL.

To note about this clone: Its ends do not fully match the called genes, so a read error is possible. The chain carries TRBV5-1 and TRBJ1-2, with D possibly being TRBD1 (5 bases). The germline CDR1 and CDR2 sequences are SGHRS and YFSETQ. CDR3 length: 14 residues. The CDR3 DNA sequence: TGCGCCAGCGGCTTGGCGGGGGGAGACTATGGCTACACCTTC. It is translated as CASGLAGGDYGYTF.

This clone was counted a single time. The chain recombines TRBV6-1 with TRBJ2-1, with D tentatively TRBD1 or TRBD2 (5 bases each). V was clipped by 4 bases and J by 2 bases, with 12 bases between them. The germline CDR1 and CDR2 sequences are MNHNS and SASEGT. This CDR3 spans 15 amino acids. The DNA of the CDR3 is TGTGCCAGCAGTGTCGAGGGGTTCCCCTACAATGAGCAGTTCTTC. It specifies CASSVEGFPYNEQFF.

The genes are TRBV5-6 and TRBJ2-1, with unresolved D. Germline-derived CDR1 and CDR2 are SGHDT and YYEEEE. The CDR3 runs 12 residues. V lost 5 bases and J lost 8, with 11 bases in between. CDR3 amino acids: CASRDVGDEQFF. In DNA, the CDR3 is TGTGCCAGCAGGGATGTGGGCGATGAGCAGTTCTTC.

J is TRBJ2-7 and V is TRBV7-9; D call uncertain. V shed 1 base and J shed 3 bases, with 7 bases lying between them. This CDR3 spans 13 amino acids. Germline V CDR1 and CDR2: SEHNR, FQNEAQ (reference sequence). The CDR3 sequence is CASSLGTLYEQYF. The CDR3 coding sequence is TGTGCCAGCAGCTTAGGCACCCTCTACGAGCAGTACTTC.

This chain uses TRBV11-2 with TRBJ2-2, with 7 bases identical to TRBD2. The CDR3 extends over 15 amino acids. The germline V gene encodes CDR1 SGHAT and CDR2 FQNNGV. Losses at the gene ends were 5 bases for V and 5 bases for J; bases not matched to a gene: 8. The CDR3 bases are TGTGCCAGCAGCCCTGCGGGAGCAGGGACCGGGGAGCTGTTTTTT. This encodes CASSPAGAGTGELFF.

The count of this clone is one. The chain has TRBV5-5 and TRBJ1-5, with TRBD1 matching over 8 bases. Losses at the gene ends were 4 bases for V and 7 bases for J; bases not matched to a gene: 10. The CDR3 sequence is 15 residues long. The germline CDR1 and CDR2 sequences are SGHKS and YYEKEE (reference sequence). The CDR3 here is CASSPSPQGAQPQHF. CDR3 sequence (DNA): TGTGCCAGCAGCCCTAGCCCCCAGGGGGCCCAGCCCCAGCATTTT.

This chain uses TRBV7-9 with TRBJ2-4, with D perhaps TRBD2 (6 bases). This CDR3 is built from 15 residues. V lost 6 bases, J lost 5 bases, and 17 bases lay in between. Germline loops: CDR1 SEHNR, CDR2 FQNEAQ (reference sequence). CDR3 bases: TGTGCCAGCAGTCCCTTGGACGGAGGGGAAAACATTCAGTACTTC. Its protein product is CASSPLDGGENIQYF.

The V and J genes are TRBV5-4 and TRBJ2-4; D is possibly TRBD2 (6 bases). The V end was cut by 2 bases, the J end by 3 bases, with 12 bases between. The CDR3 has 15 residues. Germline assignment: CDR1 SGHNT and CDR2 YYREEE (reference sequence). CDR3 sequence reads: CASSLSGAGKNIQYF. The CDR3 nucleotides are TGTGCCAGCAGCTTATCCGGAGCGGGCAAAAACATTCAGTACTTC. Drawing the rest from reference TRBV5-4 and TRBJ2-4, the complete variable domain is ETGVTQSPTHLIKTRGQQVTLRCSSQSGHNTVSWYQQALGQGPQFIFQYYREEENGRGNFPPRFSGLQFPNYSSELNVNALELDDSALYLCASSLSGAGKNIQYFGAGTRLSVL.

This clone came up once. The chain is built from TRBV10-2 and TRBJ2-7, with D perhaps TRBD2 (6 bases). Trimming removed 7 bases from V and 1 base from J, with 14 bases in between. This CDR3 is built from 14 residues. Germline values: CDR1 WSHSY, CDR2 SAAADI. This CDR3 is CASKGGMGSYEQYF. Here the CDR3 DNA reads TGCGCCAGCAAGGGCGGGATGGGTTCCTACGAGCAGTACTTC.

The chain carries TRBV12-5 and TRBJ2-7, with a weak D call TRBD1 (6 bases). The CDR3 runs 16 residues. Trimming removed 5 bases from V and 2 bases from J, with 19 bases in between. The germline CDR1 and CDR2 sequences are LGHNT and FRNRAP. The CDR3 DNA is TGTGCTAGTGGTCGGCCCACACAGGGCCTCCCCTACGAGCAGTACTTC. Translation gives CASGRPTQGLPYEQYF.

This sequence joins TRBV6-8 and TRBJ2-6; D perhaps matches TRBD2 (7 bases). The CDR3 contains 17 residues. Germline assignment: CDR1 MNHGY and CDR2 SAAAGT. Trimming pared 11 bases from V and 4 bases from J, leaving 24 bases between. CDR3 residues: CAGGRVAGARGANVLTF. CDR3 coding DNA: TGTGCCGGGGGGAGGGTAGCAGGGGCGAGGGGGGCCAACGTCCTGACTTTC.